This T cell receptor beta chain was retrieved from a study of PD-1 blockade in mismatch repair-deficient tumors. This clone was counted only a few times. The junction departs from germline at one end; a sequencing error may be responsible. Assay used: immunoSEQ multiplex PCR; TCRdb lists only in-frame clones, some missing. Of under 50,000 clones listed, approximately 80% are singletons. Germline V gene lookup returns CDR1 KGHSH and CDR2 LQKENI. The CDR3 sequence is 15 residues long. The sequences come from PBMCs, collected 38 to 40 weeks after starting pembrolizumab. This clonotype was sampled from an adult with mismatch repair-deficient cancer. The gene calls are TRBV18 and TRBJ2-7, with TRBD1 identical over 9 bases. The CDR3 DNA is TGTGCCAGCGTCCTGGAACGGGACAGGGCCTCTTGGAAAGACTTC. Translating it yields CASVLERDRASWKDF.